The present entry profiles one T cell receptor (beta chain) with its context. TCRdb's table, derived via immunoSEQ multiplex PCR, lists solely in-frame clones and lacks some. The sample lists about 140,000 clones, around 90% occurring once. Looked up from germline, CDR1 is MNHEY and CDR2 is SMNVEV (reference sequence). After removal of 6 bases from V and 5 bases from J, the junction contained 12 bases not matched to a gene. This CDR3 contains 15 residues. This sample stems from a study of blood T cell repertoires in COVID-19. Overall study context: Samples came from the United States, Italy and Spain, spanning acute and convalescent COVID-19. Sources were T cells, B-cell-depleted T cells, or PBMCs; the material itself was cDNA or gDNA.

This rearrangement joins TRBV27 to TRBJ2-5, with 7 bases identical to TRBD2. The sequence came from a woman older than 75 with acute or convalescent COVID-19. The sequencing input was peripheral blood. The CDR3 sequence is CASRPEREGSETQYF. The CDR3 DNA is TGTGCCAGCAGACCCGAGCGGGAAGGGTCGGAGACCCAGTACTTC.